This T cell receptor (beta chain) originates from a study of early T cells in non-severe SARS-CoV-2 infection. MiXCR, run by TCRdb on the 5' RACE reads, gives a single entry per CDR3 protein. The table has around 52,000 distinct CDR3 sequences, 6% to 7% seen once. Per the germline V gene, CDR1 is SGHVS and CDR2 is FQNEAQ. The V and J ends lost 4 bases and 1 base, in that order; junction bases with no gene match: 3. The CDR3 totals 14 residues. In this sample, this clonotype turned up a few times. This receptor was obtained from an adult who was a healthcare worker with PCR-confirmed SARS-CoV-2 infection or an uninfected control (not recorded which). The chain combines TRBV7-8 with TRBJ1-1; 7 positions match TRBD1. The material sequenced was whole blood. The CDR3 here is CASSSGGENTEAFF. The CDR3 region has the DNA TGTGCCAGCAGCTCAGGGGGAGAGAACACTGAAGCTTTCTTT.